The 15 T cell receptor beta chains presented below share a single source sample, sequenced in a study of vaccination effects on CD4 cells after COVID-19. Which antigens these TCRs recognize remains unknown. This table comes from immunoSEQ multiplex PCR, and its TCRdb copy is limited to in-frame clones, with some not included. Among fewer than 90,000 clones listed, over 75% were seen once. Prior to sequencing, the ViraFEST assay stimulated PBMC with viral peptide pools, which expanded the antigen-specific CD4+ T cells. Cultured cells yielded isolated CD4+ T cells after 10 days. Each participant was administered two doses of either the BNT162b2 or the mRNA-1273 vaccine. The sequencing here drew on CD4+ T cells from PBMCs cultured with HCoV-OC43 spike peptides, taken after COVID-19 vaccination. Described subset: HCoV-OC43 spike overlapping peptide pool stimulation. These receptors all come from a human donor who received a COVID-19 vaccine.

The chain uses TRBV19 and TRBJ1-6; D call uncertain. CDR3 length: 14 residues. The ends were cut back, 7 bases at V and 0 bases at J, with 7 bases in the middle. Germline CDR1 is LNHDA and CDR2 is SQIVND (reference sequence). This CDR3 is CASMRSSYNSPLHF. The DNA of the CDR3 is TGTGCCAGTATGAGGAGCTCCTATAATTCACCCCTCCACTTT.

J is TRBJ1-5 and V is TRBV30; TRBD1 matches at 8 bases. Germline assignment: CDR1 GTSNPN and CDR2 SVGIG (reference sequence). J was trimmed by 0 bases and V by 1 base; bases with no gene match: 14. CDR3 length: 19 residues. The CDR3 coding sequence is TGTGCCTGGAGTGACCCTACAGGGGGTTTATCCTATAGCAATCAGCCCCAGCATTTT. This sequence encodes CAWSDPTGGLSYSNQPQHF.

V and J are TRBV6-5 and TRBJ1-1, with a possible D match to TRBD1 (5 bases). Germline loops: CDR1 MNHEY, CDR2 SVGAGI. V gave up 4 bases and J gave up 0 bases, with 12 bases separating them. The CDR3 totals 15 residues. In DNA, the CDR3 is TGTGCCAGCAGTTTTTCGACAGCCATGAACACTGAAGCTTTCTTT. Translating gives CASSFSTAMNTEAFF.

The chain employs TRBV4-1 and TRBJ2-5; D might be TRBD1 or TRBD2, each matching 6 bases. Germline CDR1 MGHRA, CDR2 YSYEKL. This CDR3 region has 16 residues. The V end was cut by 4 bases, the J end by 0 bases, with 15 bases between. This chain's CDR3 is CASSPTDRTNQETQYF. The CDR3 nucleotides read TGCGCCAGCAGCCCAACTGACAGGACTAACCAAGAGACCCAGTACTTC.

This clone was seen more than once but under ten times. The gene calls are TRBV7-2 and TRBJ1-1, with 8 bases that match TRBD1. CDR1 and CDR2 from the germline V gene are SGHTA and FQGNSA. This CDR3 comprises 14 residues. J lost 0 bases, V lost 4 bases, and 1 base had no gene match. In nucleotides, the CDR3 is TGTGCCAGCAGCTCGACAGGGGTGAACACTGAAGCTTTCTTT. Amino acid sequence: CASSSTGVNTEAFF.

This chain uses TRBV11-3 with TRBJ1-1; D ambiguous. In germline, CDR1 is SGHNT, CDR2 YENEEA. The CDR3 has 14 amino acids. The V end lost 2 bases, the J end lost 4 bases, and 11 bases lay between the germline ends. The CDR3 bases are TGTGCCAGCAGCTTATCGGATCGGGTCACTGAAGCTTTCTTT. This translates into CASSLSDRVTEAFF.

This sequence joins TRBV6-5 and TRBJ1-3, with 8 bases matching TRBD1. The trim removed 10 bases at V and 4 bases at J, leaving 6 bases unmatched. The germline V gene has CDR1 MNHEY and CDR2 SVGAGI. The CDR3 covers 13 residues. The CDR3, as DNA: TGTGCCACACTACGACAGGGGGGAAACACCATATATTTT. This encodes CATLRQGGNTIYF.

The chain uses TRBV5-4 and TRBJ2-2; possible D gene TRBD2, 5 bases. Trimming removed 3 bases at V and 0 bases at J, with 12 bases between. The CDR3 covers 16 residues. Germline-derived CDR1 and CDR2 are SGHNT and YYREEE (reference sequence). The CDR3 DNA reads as TGTGCCAGCAGCTCTCGGGATTTGTCGAACACCGGGGAGCTGTTTTTT. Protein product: CASSSRDLSNTGELFF.

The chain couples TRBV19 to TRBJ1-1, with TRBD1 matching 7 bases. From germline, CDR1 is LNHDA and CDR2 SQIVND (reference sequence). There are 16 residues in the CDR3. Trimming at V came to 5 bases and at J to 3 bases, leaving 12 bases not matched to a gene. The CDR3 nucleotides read TGTGCCAGTAGTTCGTACAGGGGTAAAATGGACACTGAAGCTTTCTTT. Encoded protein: CASSSYRGKMDTEAFF.

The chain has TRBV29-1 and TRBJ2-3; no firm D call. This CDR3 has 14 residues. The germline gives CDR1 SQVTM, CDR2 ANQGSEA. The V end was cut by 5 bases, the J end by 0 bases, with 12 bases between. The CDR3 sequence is CSVLVGSSTDTQYF. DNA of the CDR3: TGCAGCGTTTTGGTGGGGTCTAGCACAGATACGCAGTATTTT.

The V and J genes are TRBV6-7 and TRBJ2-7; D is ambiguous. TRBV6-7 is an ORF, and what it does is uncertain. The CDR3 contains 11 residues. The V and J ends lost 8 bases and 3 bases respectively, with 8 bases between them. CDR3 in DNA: TGTGCCAGCGGACCGTTCTACGAGCAGTACGTC. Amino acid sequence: CASGPFYEQYV.

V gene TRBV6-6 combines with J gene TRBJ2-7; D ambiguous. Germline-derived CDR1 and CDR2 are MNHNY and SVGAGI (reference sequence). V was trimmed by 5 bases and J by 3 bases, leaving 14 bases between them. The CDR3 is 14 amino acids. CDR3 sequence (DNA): TGTGCCAGCAGTCCCCATCTTGGGGACTACGAGCAGTACGTC. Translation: CASSPHLGDYEQYV.

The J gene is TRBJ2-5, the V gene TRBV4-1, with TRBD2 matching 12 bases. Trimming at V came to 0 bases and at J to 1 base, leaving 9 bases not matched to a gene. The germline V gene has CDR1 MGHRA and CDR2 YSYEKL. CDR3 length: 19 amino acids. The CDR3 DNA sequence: TGCGCCAGCAGCCAAGAGGTCCTAGCGGGGGGGCCCCGCCAAGAGACCCAGTACTTC. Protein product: CASSQEVLAGGPRQETQYF.

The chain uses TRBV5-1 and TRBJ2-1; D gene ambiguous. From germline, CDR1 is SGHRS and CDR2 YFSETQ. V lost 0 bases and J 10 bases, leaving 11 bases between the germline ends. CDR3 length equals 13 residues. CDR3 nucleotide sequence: TGCGCCAGCAGCTTGGTAGGGCCCTCGGAGCAGTTCTTC. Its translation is CASSLVGPSEQFF.

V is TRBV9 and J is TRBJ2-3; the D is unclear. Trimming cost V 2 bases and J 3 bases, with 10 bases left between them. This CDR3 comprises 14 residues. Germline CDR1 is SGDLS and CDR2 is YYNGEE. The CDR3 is CASSVVTFTDTQYF. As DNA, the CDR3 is TGTGCCAGCAGCGTCGTGACGTTTACAGATACGCAGTATTTT.